This T cell receptor beta chain appears in the sequencing data of a study of blood T cell repertoires in COVID-19. This CDR3 comprises 18 residues. V lost 4 bases and J lost 1, with 20 bases in between. CDR1 and CDR2 from the germline V gene are SQVTM and ANQGSEA. Assay: immunoSEQ multiplex PCR; the TCRdb copy retains only in-frame clones and omits some. The table includes fewer than 85,000 clones, about four fifths detected once. This clonotype was obtained from a woman over 75 with active or convalescent COVID-19. The chain combines TRBV29-1 with TRBJ2-6, with a possible D match to TRBD1 (5 bases). The specimen was peripheral blood. This CDR3 reads CSVAFGAGWGSGANVLTF. CDR3 bases: TGCAGCGTTGCCTTTGGGGCAGGTTGGGGTTCTGGGGCCAACGTCCTGACTTTC.